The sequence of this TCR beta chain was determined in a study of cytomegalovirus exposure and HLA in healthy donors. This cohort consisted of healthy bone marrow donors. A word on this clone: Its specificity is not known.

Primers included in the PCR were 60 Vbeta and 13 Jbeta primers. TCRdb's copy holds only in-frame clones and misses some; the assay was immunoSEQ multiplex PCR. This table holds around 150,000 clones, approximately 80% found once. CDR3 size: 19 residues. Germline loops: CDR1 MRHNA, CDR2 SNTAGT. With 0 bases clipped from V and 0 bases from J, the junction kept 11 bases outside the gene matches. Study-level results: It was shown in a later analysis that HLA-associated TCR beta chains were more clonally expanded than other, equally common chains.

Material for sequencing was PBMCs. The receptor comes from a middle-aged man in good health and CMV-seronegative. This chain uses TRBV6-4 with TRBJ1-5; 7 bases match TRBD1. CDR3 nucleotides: TGTGCCAGCAGTGACTCGAATAGGGGGCACTTTATTAGCAATCAGCCCCAGCATTTT. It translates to CASSDSNRGHFISNQPQHF.